The text below deals with one T cell receptor beta chain. This CDR3 has 14 residues. From the 5' RACE reads, TCRdb lists one entry per CDR3 protein and no DNA. The sample table sets out approximately 550,000 distinct CDR3 sequences. This record belongs to a study of T cells expressing NK-cell markers. This receptor was taken from a man younger than 35 in good health. This chain uses TRBV12-3 or TRBV12-4 with TRBJ2-5; no DNA is available, so the TRBD2 call from TCRdb remains unchecked. Sample: blood T cells: a sorted CD56 or NKG2C T cell subset, CD4+ or CD8+ T cells, or bulk PBMC T cells (not recorded which). CDR3 sequence: CASSGTPTQETQYF.